This TCR beta chain was captured in a study of T cell changes during pregnancy in multiple sclerosis. Profiled with immunoSEQ multiplex PCR; TCRdb holds only in-frame clones, not every one. The data hold about 110,000 clones, with approximately 90% observed a single time. Germline V CDR1 and CDR2: MDHEN, SYDVKM. This CDR3 is built from 15 residues. J was trimmed by 3 bases and V by 5 bases; bases with no gene match: 4. This TCR came from a female donor with multiple sclerosis, enrolled in a pregnancy study. V and J are TRBV28 and TRBJ1-4; 9 bases are shared with TRBD1. Here the sequenced sample was peripheral blood, taken in the third trimester of pregnancy. The CDR3 nucleotides read TGTGCCAGCAGTACAAACAGGGGGCCTAATGAAAAACTGTTTTTT. This gives the protein CASSTNRGPNEKLFF.